One sample yielded the 17 T cell receptor beta chains listed below, sequenced in a study of graft-versus-host responses after intestinal transplantation. Profiled with immunoSEQ multiplex PCR; TCRdb holds only in-frame clones, not every one. The sample carries some 55,000 clones, about 90% recorded once. Sequencing was performed on PBMCs, taken about 93 weeks after intestinal transplant. These receptors originate from a human patient who received an intestinal transplant, so some T cells may come from the graft donor.

The chain employs TRBV9 and TRBJ2-3; 16 bases are shared with TRBD2. V lost 4 bases to trimming and J lost 3 bases; unmatched junction nucleotides: 8. There are 18 residues in the CDR3. Germline-derived CDR1 and CDR2 are SGDLS and YYNGEE. CDR3 nucleotides: TGTGCCAGCAGCTTGGGACTAGCGGGGGGGTCGGTGACAGATACGCAGTATTTT. Translation gives CASSLGLAGGSVTDTQYF.

The chain uses TRBV9 and TRBJ2-2; D ambiguous. The CDR3 length is 15 residues. The germline V and J ends were trimmed by 2 bases and 0 bases, with 8 bases remaining between them. CDR1 is SGDLS and CDR2 is YYNGEE in the germline V gene. CDR3 nucleotide sequence: TGTGCCAGCAGCGTCGGTGTAGCGAACACCGGGGAGCTGTTTTTT. It codes for CASSVGVANTGELFF.

V and J are TRBV5-1 and TRBJ2-1, with TRBD2 matching 10 bases. Trimming cost V 1 base and J 9 bases; bases outside gene matches: 13. The CDR3 covers 17 residues. The V gene's germline CDR1 is SGHRS and CDR2 YFSETQ. The CDR3 sequence is CASSLTSGATSGIEQFF. CDR3 coding DNA: TGCGCCAGCAGCTTGACTAGCGGGGCGACCAGTGGTATTGAGCAGTTCTTC. The full variable domain, with the rest looked up from reference TRBV5-1 and TRBJ2-1, is KAGVTQTPRYLIKTRGQQVTLSCSPISGHRSVSWYQQTPGQGLQFLFEYFSETQRNKGNFPGRFSGRQFSNSRSEMNVSTLELGDSALYLCASSLTSGATSGIEQFFGPGTRLTVL.

The gene calls are TRBV6-5 and TRBJ2-7; the match to TRBD2 covers 12 bases. Looked up from germline, CDR1 is MNHEY and CDR2 is SVGAGI. There are 15 residues in the CDR3. The ends lost 6 bases at V and 5 bases at J; junction bases unmatched: 8. The CDR3 DNA reads TGTGCCAGCAGACAGACTAGCGGGGGCCTTCACGAGCAGTACTTC. It is translated as CASRQTSGGLHEQYF.

The chain uses TRBV19 and TRBJ1-6; 8 nucleotides line up with TRBD1. Trimming took 3 bases from V and 10 from J; bases not matched to a gene: 5. Germline V CDR1 and CDR2: LNHDA, SQIVND (reference sequence). The CDR3 sequence is 14 residues long. The CDR3 here is CASSMDRAGSPLHF. CDR3 coding DNA: TGTGCCAGTAGTATGGACAGGGCTGGATCACCCCTCCACTTT.

The chain is built from TRBV7-9 and TRBJ2-5; D gene uncertain. CDR1 SEHNR and CDR2 FQNEAQ come from the germline V gene (reference sequence). This CDR3 comprises 13 residues. V lost 4 bases and J lost 0, with 6 bases in between. DNA for the CDR3: TGTGCCAGCAGCTCCCGATACCAAGAGACCCAGTACTTC. Its translation: CASSSRYQETQYF. Filled out from reference TRBV7-9 and TRBJ2-5, the complete variable domain reads DTGVSQNPRHKITKRGQNVTFRCDPISEHNRLYWYRQTLGQGPEFLTYFQNEAQLEKSRLLSDRFSAERPKGSFSTLEIQRTEQGDSAMYLCASSSRYQETQYFGPGTRLLVL.

This clone was seen a single time. The chain has TRBV7-9 and TRBJ1-1; possible D gene TRBD1, 6 bases. Germline loops: CDR1 SEHNR, CDR2 FQNEAQ (reference sequence). This CDR3 spans 15 amino acids. The ends were cut back, 5 bases at V and 4 bases at J, with 17 bases in the middle. CDR3 region: CASSQGPGRGTEAFF. DNA of the CDR3: TGTGCCAGCAGCCAGGGGCCGGGTCGAGGCACTGAAGCTTTCTTT.

The rearrangement joins TRBV29-1 to TRBJ1-3, with TRBD1 as a possible D gene (5 bases). CDR3 length equals 15 residues. CDR1 and CDR2 from the germline V gene are SQVTM and ANQGSEA. V lost 6 bases, J lost 0 bases, and 15 bases lay in between. CDR3 residues: CSVGGALHSGNTIYF. The CDR3 DNA sequence: TGCAGCGTGGGGGGAGCTCTCCACTCTGGAAACACCATATATTTT.

This clone appeared a single time. V gene TRBV5-1 combines with J gene TRBJ2-3, with 8 positions matching TRBD2. This CDR3 comprises 14 residues. Trimming took 5 bases from V and 5 from J; bases not matched to a gene: 7. Per germline, CDR1 SGHRS and CDR2 YFSETQ. CDR3: CASRIPGGVDTQYF. CDR3 coding DNA: TGCGCCAGCAGGATTCCCGGGGGGGTAGATACGCAGTATTTT.

V is TRBV10-3 and J is TRBJ2-5, with 10 bases identical to TRBD1. Germline-derived CDR1 and CDR2 are ENHRY and SYGVKD. J gave up 5 bases and V 5 bases, and 11 bases lay outside the gene matches. This CDR3 is 16 amino acids long. In nucleotides, the CDR3 is TGTGCCATCAGTCTAGGCAGCGGACAGGGGGAGGAGACCCAGTACTTC. Translation gives CAISLGSGQGEETQYF.

The chain carries TRBV6-5 and TRBJ2-3, with a weak D call TRBD1 (5 bases). Looked up from germline, CDR1 is MNHEY and CDR2 is SVGAGI. This CDR3 comprises 15 residues. Trimming took 0 bases from V and 5 from J, leaving 12 bases between them. As DNA, the CDR3 is TGTGCCAGCAGTTACTCGGGCAGGGTGGAAGATACGCAGTATTTT. Its protein is CASSYSGRVEDTQYF.

This clone was detected once. This sequence joins TRBV10-3 and TRBJ2-7, with D uncertain. In germline, CDR1 is ENHRY, CDR2 SYGVKD. The CDR3 is 14 residues long. V was pared by 6 bases and J by 7 bases, with 19 bases between. The CDR3 region has the DNA TGTGCCATCAGAGACGAGAAATCCTACGGAGAGCAGTACTTC. Translated, it gives CAIRDEKSYGEQYF.

The V and J genes are TRBV4-1 and TRBJ1-5; the D gene is possibly TRBD1 (6 bases). This CDR3 has 14 residues. CDR1 is MGHRA and CDR2 is YSYEKL in the germline V gene. V lost 4 bases to trimming and J lost 4 bases, with 11 bases between them. As DNA, the CDR3 is TGCGCCAGCAGCCCAGGGGTCCTAAATCAGCCCCAGCATTTT. Protein sequence: CASSPGVLNQPQHF.

The chain links TRBV11-3 to TRBJ2-3; 7 positions match TRBD1. Losses at the gene ends were 5 bases for V and 0 bases for J; bases not matched to a gene: 5. The CDR3 totals 15 residues. CDR1 SGHNT and CDR2 YENEEA come from the germline V gene. CDR3 DNA: TGTGCCAGCAGCCTACAGGGGTTGAGCACAGATACGCAGTATTTT. The encoded protein is CASSLQGLSTDTQYF.

This clone was detected only a few times. This chain uses TRBV27 with TRBJ1-6, with D perhaps TRBD1 (5 bases). The CDR3 is 14 amino acids. Per the germline V gene, CDR1 is MNHEY and CDR2 is SMNVEV (reference sequence). V lost 3 bases and J 10 bases, leaving 13 bases between the germline ends. CDR3 sequence (DNA): TGTGCCAGCAGTTTGCCGGGGGTACAATCACCCCTCCACTTT. It translates to CASSLPGVQSPLHF.

The chain recombines TRBV27 with TRBJ1-1, with D unresolved. This CDR3 is built from 14 residues. The germline CDR1 and CDR2 sequences are MNHEY and SMNVEV (reference sequence). V was trimmed by 2 bases and J by 4 bases, leaving 11 bases between them. CDR3 sequence reads: CASSLRPSSTEAFF. DNA of the CDR3: TGTGCCAGCAGTTTACGACCGTCGTCCACTGAAGCTTTCTTT.

The chain has TRBV10-3 and TRBJ1-3; the D gene is possibly TRBD1 (5 bases). The CDR3 extends over 14 amino acids. Trimming left V 6 bases short and J 0 bases short, with 9 bases between. The germline V gene has CDR1 ENHRY and CDR2 SYGVKD. DNA of the CDR3: TGTGCCATCAGGGAGACAGCCTCTGGAAACACCATATATTTT. It specifies CAIRETASGNTIYF.